The present T cell receptor (beta chain) was sequenced within a study of cytomegalovirus exposure and HLA in healthy donors (dated by TCRdb to the late 2010s). As for the study more broadly: According to an earlier analysis of several hundred of the donors, some 170 million T cells yielded roughly 100 million unique TCR beta sequences and about 300 Gb of sequence data. An early release covering 550 to 650 HLA-typed donors comprised approximately 290 gigabases of sequencing data and about 90 million unique TCR sequences. All discovery cohort repertoires had been generated using a single sequencing platform. Among several hundred genotyped donors of the cohort, an average of around 220,000 unique TCR beta nucleotide sequences was sequenced per donor, of which about 18% were non-productive. The T cell repertoires of 666 subjects were profiled by immunosequencing and related to cytomegalovirus serostatus. To decide whether each TCR beta V gene segment behaved as functional or pseudogenic, an earlier analysis of 587 of the donors relied on high-throughput TCR beta sequencing. Rather than drawing on any new phenotypic data, the later analysis identified candidate immune exposures from TCR beta sequences and the way those sequences occurred across donors. In a later genetic analysis, genome-wide SNP genotypes for about 60% of the 666 donors were used, and that subset was treated as a discovery cohort. The aim of the study was to test whether cataloging public T cell receptors could identify signatures of past pathogen exposure. A later analysis re-analyzed previously published TCR beta repertoires from several hundred donors and added high-resolution HLA genotyping to study TCR occurrence patterns. Roughly 5 DR-DQ haplotypes were treated as single units for association and clustering because of strong linkage in the cohort. Besides the first cohort of 666 subjects, a separate validation cohort made up of 120 or so different subjects was used. The study combined high-throughput TCR immunosequencing, statistical association of individual TCRs with disease status, and machine learning to predict cytomegalovirus infection status. The number of donors typed differed by locus, with about 620-630 for A, B, C, DRB1 and DQB1, roughly 520 for DQA1, 606 for DPA1, and some 440 for DPB1. Of the 398 genotyped donors, approximately 82% fell in the genetic ancestry cluster associated with self-reported Caucasian donors. Donor age, sex, ethnicity and CMV serostatus were collected together with the repertoire data. HLA typing included class I and class II loci at four-digit resolution. Results and caveats for the whole study, not just this receptor: It was suggested by the authors that the approach could potentially be generalized to other disease states and immunological phenotypes. In a later analysis, the rate of TCR association differed among HLA loci, with DRB1 alleles having the most associated TCRs and HLA-C alleles having the fewest. Specific HLA alleles were associated with 16,951 TCR beta sequences at a false discovery rate of 0.05 in a later analysis. Assigning TCR associations to individual alleles was difficult when HLA alleles, especially DR and DQ, strongly co-occurred. Compared with the roughly 670-donor mean, donors in an Asian-associated ancestry cluster had fewer N-insertions in productive TCRs, according to a later genetic analysis. A few of the identified cytomegalovirus-associated TCR beta chains were confirmed in vitro to be specific for cytomegalovirus antigens. A total of fewer than 200 TCR beta chains were listed by the study as associated with cytomegalovirus. According to a later analysis, parvovirus B19, influenza, CMV and Epstein-Barr virus appeared linked to several top co-occurrence clusters. An earlier analysis of approximately 540 of the donors showed that most TCR beta V segments appeared in productive rearrangements either about 87% or about 30% of the time, which broadly matched IMGT annotations. Sequencing depth was assumed to be roughly uniform across donors in the presence/absence analyses, though that assumption may not hold. According to a later analysis, most CMV-associated TCR beta chains appeared to be HLA-restricted, and the HLA associations seemed to be driven largely by CMV exposure. Immune exposure information for the cohort was limited to CMV serostatus. Some IMGT-functional V segments, including TRBV6-2 and TRBV6-3, could not be distinguished by the 87-base-pair reads and were therefore excluded. The sequencing pipeline was judged likely to have produced a cluster of highly shared sequence variants as a technical artifact. A further reported finding was that TCR beta sequences accurately predicted the HLA-A and HLA-B alleles for most subjects in the first cohort. Because HLA typing was unavailable for some donors at each locus, only the typed subset was used in association tests. In a later analysis, HLA-associated TCR beta chains showed more clonal expansion and lower generation probabilities than non-associated chains that were equally common. A later genetic analysis associated a missense DCLRE1C variant with V-gene and J-gene trimming of TCR beta chains, and an independent cohort replicated the association. While some public TCRs were present in many individuals, most TCR sequences turned up only very rarely across donors. Because counts were too low, some 17 rarely observed V segments, including chromosome 9 orphons, were excluded from the earlier analysis of fewer than 650 of the donors. In this cohort, only TCR beta chains were sequenced, and detectable features were limited by the absence of alpha or paired-chain data. Correlated functional status among segregating V segments might be attributable to linkage disequilibrium, but an unknown experimental factor could not be ruled out. The classifier was reported to diagnose cytomegalovirus status with high specificity and sensitivity in both the original and validation cohorts.

Via the germline V gene (reference sequence), CDR1 is SGHNT and CDR2 YYREEE. At the junction V is shortened by 3 bases and J by 3 bases, with 13 bases in between. The CDR3 holds 15 amino acids from the cysteine to the phenylalanine. Only the CDR3 part of the read is kept: 45 bases, read in frame from the first base. The library was obtained by the immunoSEQ multiplex PCR assay. A mixture of 60 forward primers for TCR Vbeta segments and 13 reverse primers for TCR Jbeta segments was used in the multiplex PCR. A multiplex PCR assay on genomic DNA amplified the CDR3 region of rearranged TCR beta genes. Amplified TCR beta libraries were sequenced as 87-base-pair reads on the Illumina HiSeq System. As for the authors' bioinformatics: Across the 666 repertoires, a later analysis counted tens of millions of unique TCR beta chains, some 11 million of which were shared by at least two donors. Raw reads were error-corrected and collapsed into unique sequences with a nearest-neighbor algorithm that merged closely related sequences to remove PCR and sequencing errors. Alignment of CDR3 sequences to IMGT reference sequences was used to assign V, D and J gene segments. Each retained sequence needed at least a six-nucleotide match to both a V gene segment and a J gene segment. Rearrangements were called productive when the CDR3 lacked stop codons and stayed in frame with V and J; all others were non-productive. Following IMGT convention, CDR3 was defined as the stretch from the second conserved V-encoded cysteine to the conserved J-encoded phenylalanine. The earlier analysis of roughly 590 of the donors excluded any sequence lacking an unambiguous match to a single V gene segment. In an earlier analysis of approximately 610 of the donors, V segments were called functional above 56.7% productive rearrangements and were called segregating when the between-donor standard deviation exceeded 5%. A statistical classification framework was built for diagnosing cytomegalovirus status from the catalog of TCR beta chain sequences. In a later analysis, V and J genes were assigned by comparing TCR nucleotide sequences against IMGT/GENE-DB human TR gene sequences. A later analysis assigned CDR3 sequences and most-parsimonious VDJ recombination scenarios with the TCRdist pipeline. A later analysis defined each TCR beta chain by its CDR3 amino acid sequence plus V-gene family, and excluded reads lacking a unique V-gene family. As a way to deal with suspected cross-contamination and a sequencing artifact, a later analysis dropped hundreds of nucleotide sequences that were highly shared and had low generation probability. In a later analysis, a clonal expansion index for each public chain was calculated from normalized within-repertoire ranks of inferred template counts. Generation probabilities in a later analysis came from a VDJ recombination model fitted to out-of-frame rearrangements, and those results were checked against IGoR. In a later analysis, TCR-TCR, TCR-HLA and TCR-CMV co-occurrence was scored with hypergeometric tests, and a repertoire-size bias correction was applied to TCR pairs. A later analysis estimated false discovery rates by permuting HLA or CMV assignments 20 times. In a later analysis, co-occurring TCRs were grouped with DBSCAN, and TCRdist sequence similarity was added when clustering was performed within HLA-allele-positive subsets. Repertoires with fewer than 30,000 or more than 120,000 public chains were left out of co-occurrence clustering, as were a handful of repertoires with anomalous nucleotide sharing. In TCRdb, the immuneACCESS table is reduced to in-frame sequences with V and J assigned. These tables do not hold every clone; where another copy was compared, an unresolved V gene accounts for under half, and the others remain unexplained. D and trimming were read from the DNA, whereas the V and J calls and clone size are those reported in that table. The sample table lists about 140,000 clones, about 80% of them with a count of one. The ten largest clonotypes hold roughly 1.4% of the sample.

The cohort consisted of approximately 690 healthy bone marrow donors. At the time of sampling, every cohort member was nominally healthy, though immune exposures that went unrecorded were likely present. The donor was CMV seropositive and belonged to the group of 250 to 300 seropositive cohort members. Each donor provided a peripheral blood sample, and peripheral blood mononuclear cells were used for TCR beta sequencing. The Qiagen DNeasy Blood Extraction Kit was used to extract genomic DNA from the blood cell samples. In regard to this clone: Its antigen is still unknown. Nothing much larger sits one base from this clone, and base qualities are not available.

The clonotype was recovered from a man younger than 45 in good health and CMV-seropositive. Sequenced material: PBMCs. This chain joins TRBV5-4 to TRBJ1-3; the D gene remains uncertain. At the DNA level, the sequence is TGTGCCAGCAGCTCGGGAAGTGAAGATGGAAACACCATATATTTT. This translates into CASSSGSEDGNTIYF.